Listed here are 22 T cell receptor beta chains from one sample, sequenced in a study of blood T cell repertoires in COVID-19. Method: immunoSEQ multiplex PCR; TCRdb's copy keeps in-frame clones and lacks some. The table shows 150,000 to 200,000 clones, with over 75% occurring only once. Sequenced material: PBMCs or T cells enriched from blood (not recorded which). The receptors shown here come from a man aged 45-60 years who had recovered from COVID-19.

This sequence joins TRBV12-5 and TRBJ1-5; the D gene is possibly TRBD1 (6 bases). The CDR3 contains 17 residues. Germline V lookup: CDR1 LGHNT, CDR2 FRNRAP. Between the trimmed V and J ends, which lost 0 bases and 3 bases, there was a span of 15 bases. In DNA form, the CDR3 reads TGTGCTAGTGGTTTGGTAAGGGAGGGGGGGAACAATCAGCCCCAGCATTTT. Translating gives CASGLVREGGNNQPQHF.

The rearrangement uses TRBV5-4 and TRBJ2-5; D call uncertain. Germline CDR1 is SGHNT and CDR2 is YYREEE (reference sequence). There are 11 residues in the CDR3. V lost 1 base and J lost 6, with 4 bases in between. The CDR3 spells CASSLRQTQYF. The CDR3 DNA sequence: TGTGCCAGCAGCTTGCGTCAGACCCAGTACTTC.

CDR3 loop: CASSLEYVSEQFF. In nucleotides, the CDR3 is TGTGCCAGCAGCTTAGAGTATGTGAGTGAGCAGTTCTTC. The rearrangement links TRBV7-9 to TRBJ2-1; D is uncertain. This CDR3 contains 13 residues. V shed 1 base and J shed 9 bases, with 10 bases lying between them. From germline, CDR1 is SEHNR and CDR2 FQNEAQ (reference sequence).

The J gene is TRBJ1-5, the V gene TRBV28, with D perhaps matching TRBD1 (6 bases). The germline CDR1 and CDR2 sequences are MDHEN and SYDVKM. Deletions cut 8 bases from V and 0 bases from J, with 14 bases between. CDR3 size: 15 residues. This CDR3 is CASDIGGDSNQPQHF. CDR3 DNA sequence: TGTGCCAGCGACATAGGGGGAGATAGCAATCAGCCCCAGCATTTT. Full variable domain (missing parts from reference TRBV28 and TRBJ1-5): DVKVTQSSRYLVKRTGEKVFLECVQDMDHENMFWYRQDPGLGLRLIYFSYDVKMKEKGDIPEGYSVSREKKERFSLILESASTNQTSMYLCASDIGGDSNQPQHFGDGTRLSIL.

CDR3 nucleotides: TGCGCCAGCAGCATTACAATCCCGGGAGAGCAGTACTTC. Translating it yields CASSITIPGEQYF. This rearrangement joins TRBV5-1 to TRBJ2-7; D might be TRBD2 (5 bases). This CDR3 contains 13 residues. Germline V gives CDR1 SGHRS, CDR2 YFSETQ. Trimming left V 4 bases short and J 7 bases short, with 15 bases between.

The chain carries TRBV27 and TRBJ2-1; 9 bases fit TRBD1. The ends lost 8 bases at V and 8 bases at J; junction bases unmatched: 7. Germline lookup yields CDR1 MNHEY and CDR2 SMNVEV (reference sequence). The CDR3 consists of 13 residues. The CDR3 sequence is CASGDREGYEQFF. As DNA, the CDR3 is TGTGCCAGCGGGGACAGGGAAGGCTATGAGCAGTTCTTC.

CDR3 coding DNA: TGTGCCACCAGTGAGCAGGGGAGGGATGGCTACACCTTC. The encoded protein is CATSEQGRDGYTF. The chain is built from TRBV24-1 and TRBJ1-2, with D perhaps TRBD1 (6 bases). The CDR3 contains 13 residues. CDR1 is KGHDR, CDR2 SFDVKD, per germline. V was shortened by 4 bases and J by 6 bases, with 11 bases between the two germline ends.

This rearrangement joins TRBV2 to TRBJ1-4; D gene uncertain. The CDR3 is 12 amino acids. V lost 5 bases to trimming and J lost 8 bases, with 9 bases between them. Germline-derived CDR1 and CDR2 are SNHLY and FYNNEI. The chain's CDR3 is CASSLDGEKLFF. The CDR3 nucleotides read TGTGCCAGCAGTCTCGACGGGGAAAAACTGTTTTTT.

The chain uses TRBV19 and TRBJ2-1, with TRBD2 matching over 11 bases. CDR3 length equals 16 residues. The trim removed 4 bases at V and 9 bases at J, leaving 11 bases unmatched. Per the germline V gene, CDR1 is LNHDA and CDR2 is SQIVND (reference sequence). The CDR3 region is CASSNPGTSGTGEQFF. CDR3 nucleotides: TGTGCCAGTAGTAATCCCGGGACTAGCGGCACGGGTGAGCAGTTCTTC. Combining the CDR3 with reference TRBV19 and TRBJ2-1 gives the whole variable domain DGGITQSPKYLFRKEGQNVTLSCEQNLNHDAMYWYRQDPGQGLRLIYYSQIVNDFQKGDIAEGYSVSREKKESFPLTVTSAQKNPTAFYLCASSNPGTSGTGEQFFGPGTRLTVL.

This clone turned up a few times. The J gene is TRBJ1-5, the V gene TRBV3-1 (or the pseudogene TRBV3-2); TRBD1 agrees at 9 bases. V dropped 0 bases and J dropped 1; count of bases not matched to a gene: 7. The V gene's germline CDR1 is LGHDT and CDR2 YNNKEL (reference sequence). The CDR3 contains 18 residues. The DNA for the CDR3 is TGTGCCAGCAGCCAAGACACTTTTGACAGGGGGAGCAATCAGCCCCAGCATTTT. Protein: CASSQDTFDRGSNQPQHF.

The chain is built from TRBV6-2 or TRBV6-3 and TRBJ1-6, with 8 bases matching TRBD1. CDR3 length equals 15 residues. Germline CDR1 reads MNHEY; CDR2 reads SVGEGT. The V segment lost 6 bases and the J segment 3 bases; nucleotides outside the gene matches: 4. The DNA of the CDR3 is TGTGCCAGCAGCTTGGGACAGGTCTATAATTCACCCCTCCACTTT. It specifies CASSLGQVYNSPLHF.

The chain recombines TRBV11-3 with TRBJ2-3; perhaps TRBD2 as D (5 bases). V gave up 5 bases and J gave up 3 bases, with 12 bases separating them. Germline V lookup: CDR1 SGHNT, CDR2 YENEEA. The CDR3 consists of 14 residues. The CDR3 DNA follows: TGTGCCAGCAGCAAAAGCGGTTCTACAGATACGCAGTATTTT. Residues: CASSKSGSTDTQYF.

A single count supports this clone. V is TRBV6-4 and J is TRBJ2-3; weak D call: TRBD2 (7 bases). The CDR3 contains 15 residues. V was trimmed by 0 bases and J by 4 bases, leaving 11 bases between them. CDR1 is MRHNA and CDR2 is SNTAGT in the germline V gene. The CDR3 DNA follows: TGTGCCAGCAGTGACTCGGGAGGGGGACCAGATACGCAGTATTTT. Translating gives CASSDSGGGPDTQYF.

The chain uses TRBV6-5 and TRBJ2-7; D is perhaps TRBD1 (6 bases). The CDR3 runs 14 residues. Germline assignment: CDR1 MNHEY and CDR2 SVGAGI. V lost 6 bases and J lost 5, with 17 bases in between. CDR3 DNA: TGTGCCAGCAGCGACCAGGGGCAAAGGGACGAGCAGTACTTC. The encoded protein is CASSDQGQRDEQYF.

The rearrangement joins TRBV24-1 to TRBJ2-5; D not resolved. This CDR3 comprises 15 residues. Germline CDR1 reads KGHDR; CDR2 reads SFDVKD. V lost 4 bases to trimming and J lost 1 base, with 12 bases between them. The CDR3: CATSDPQEGQETQYF. In nucleotides, the CDR3 is TGTGCCACCAGTGACCCCCAGGAAGGCCAAGAGACCCAGTACTTC.

This rearrangement joins TRBV18 to TRBJ2-7; 8 bases agree with TRBD1. With V trimmed by 6 bases and J by 6 bases, 10 bases remained unmatched. Germline values: CDR1 KGHSH, CDR2 LQKENI. CDR3 length equals 14 residues. The CDR3 is CASSPLTGVREQYF. CDR3 DNA: TGTGCCAGCTCCCCCTTGACAGGGGTCCGCGAGCAGTACTTC. Full variable domain (remainder filled in from reference TRBV18 and TRBJ2-7): NAGVMQNPRHLVRRRGQEARLRCSPMKGHSHVYWYRQLPEEGLKFMVYLQKENIIDESGMPKERFSAEFPKEGPSILRIQQVVRGDSAAYFCASSPLTGVREQYFGPGTRLTVT.

The chain is built from TRBV19 and TRBJ1-5; D perhaps matches TRBD1 (6 bases). V lost 7 bases and J 4 bases, leaving 26 bases between the germline ends. This CDR3 has 18 residues. CDR1 is LNHDA, CDR2 SQIVND, per germline (reference sequence). CDR3 loop: CASNKQGELTSQNQPQHF. Here the CDR3 DNA reads TGTGCCAGTAACAAACAGGGAGAGCTTACATCACAAAATCAGCCCCAGCATTTT.

The chain is built from TRBV19 and TRBJ2-7, with a possible D match to TRBD2 (6 bases). V gave up 3 bases and J gave up 5 bases, with 11 bases separating them. Germline CDR1 and CDR2: LNHDA and SQIVND (reference sequence). The CDR3 is made up of 13 amino acids. CDR3 sequence (DNA): TGTGCCAGTAGTATTCCTAGCGCCGACGAGCAGTACTTC. This encodes CASSIPSADEQYF.

The chain uses TRBV7-6 and TRBJ2-3; 11 bases are shared with TRBD2. Germline V lookup: CDR1 SGHVS, CDR2 FNYEAQ. The CDR3 extends over 15 amino acids. V shed 5 bases and J 6 bases; nucleotides not matched to a gene: 7. The CDR3 is CASSPLAGGPDTQYF. The CDR3 bases are TGTGCCAGCAGCCCGTTAGCGGGAGGGCCGGATACGCAGTATTTT.

This clone was found once. The chain is built from TRBV6-5 and TRBJ2-7; D is unresolved. Trimming pared 8 bases from V and 4 bases from J, leaving 12 bases between. The CDR3 covers 12 residues. The germline V gene encodes CDR1 MNHEY and CDR2 SVGAGI. Here the CDR3 reads CASAPHRYEQYF. CDR3 nucleotide sequence: TGTGCCAGCGCCCCTCACAGATACGAGCAGTACTTC.

This clone was detected once. The CDR3 protein is CASSSRGHRYEQYF. CDR3 sequence (DNA): TGTGCCAGCAGTTCTCGGGGTCACCGCTACGAGCAGTACTTC. The chain is built from TRBV2 and TRBJ2-7, with D maybe TRBD2 (5 bases). V lost 5 bases and J 3 bases, leaving 14 bases between the germline ends. Germline loops: CDR1 SNHLY, CDR2 FYNNEI. This CDR3 region has 14 residues.

J is TRBJ2-6 and V is TRBV15; the D gene is possibly TRBD1 (5 bases). Trimming took off 1 base at V and 0 bases at J, with 10 bases between the two ends. The CDR3 covers 17 residues. Germline values: CDR1 LNHNV, CDR2 YYDKDF (reference sequence). CDR3 residues: CATSRGRVISGANVLTF. CDR3 DNA: TGTGCCACCAGCAGAGGCAGGGTGATCTCTGGGGCCAACGTCCTGACTTTC.